This TCR beta chain was sequenced for a study of T cells after yellow fever vaccination. Study results and limitations: Abundant clonotypes from the bulk population could get into FACS-sorted repertoires as contaminants. Post-booster repertoires again held most primary-vaccination clones (about 96% CD4, over 80% CD8).

The CDR3 loop spans 15 amino acids. V was pared by 3 bases and J by 6 bases, with 7 bases of the junction left unmatched. Germline lookup yields CDR1 LNHDA and CDR2 SQIVND (reference sequence). TCR cDNA was made by 5'RACE template switching, adding a universal primer site and UMIs. MiXCR was run by TCRdb on the 5' RACE reads, yielding one entry per CDR3 protein. The sample carries 300,000 to 350,000 distinct CDR3 sequences, 9.5% to 12% recorded once. Details on this clonotype: Its specificity is not known.

This clonotype was sampled from a man aged 18-30 years who received the YFV17D yellow fever vaccine. The genes are TRBV19 and TRBJ2-3; TRBD2 agrees at 9 bases. This sample comprised CD4+ T cells sorted from PBMCs, obtained 45 days after the yellow fever booster vaccination. The CDR3 bases are TGTGCCAGTAGTATTGGCGGCGGGGGGGCGGATACGCAGTATTTT. As protein: CASSIGGGGADTQYF. The complete variable domain, with remaining parts taken from reference TRBV19 and TRBJ2-3, reads DGGITQSPKYLFRKEGQNVTLSCEQNLNHDAMYWYRQDPGQGLRLIYYSQIVNDFQKGDIAEGYSVSREKKESFPLTVTSAQKNPTAFYLCASSIGGGGADTQYFGPGTRLTVL.